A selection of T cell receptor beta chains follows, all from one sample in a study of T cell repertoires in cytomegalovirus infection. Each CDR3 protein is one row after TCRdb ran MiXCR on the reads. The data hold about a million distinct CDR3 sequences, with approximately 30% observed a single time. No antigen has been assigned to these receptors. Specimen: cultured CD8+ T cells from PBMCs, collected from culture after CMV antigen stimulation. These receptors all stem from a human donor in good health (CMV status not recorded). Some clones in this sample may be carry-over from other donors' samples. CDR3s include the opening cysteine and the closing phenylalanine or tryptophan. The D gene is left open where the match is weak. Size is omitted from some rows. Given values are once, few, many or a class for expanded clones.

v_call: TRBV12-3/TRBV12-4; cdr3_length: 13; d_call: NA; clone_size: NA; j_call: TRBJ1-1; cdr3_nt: TGTGCCAGCAGTTTTAGAGGGGAGGGTGAAGCTTTCTTT; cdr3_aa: CASSFRGEGEAFF
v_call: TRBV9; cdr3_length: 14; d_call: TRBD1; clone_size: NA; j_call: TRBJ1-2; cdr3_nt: TGTGCCAGCAGCGCAGCGCGGGACAGTGTAAGCTACACCTTC; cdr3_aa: CASSAARDSVSYTF
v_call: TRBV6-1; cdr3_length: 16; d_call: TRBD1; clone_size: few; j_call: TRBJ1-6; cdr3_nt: TGTGCCAGCAGTGCCGGGACAGGTTACTATAATTCACCCCTCCACTTT; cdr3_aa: CASSAGTGYYNSPLHF
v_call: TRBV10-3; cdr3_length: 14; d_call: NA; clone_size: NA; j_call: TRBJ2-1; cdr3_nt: TGTGCCATCAGTGGCCTGGGTACCCACAATGAGCAGTTCTTC; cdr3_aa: CAISGLGTHNEQFF
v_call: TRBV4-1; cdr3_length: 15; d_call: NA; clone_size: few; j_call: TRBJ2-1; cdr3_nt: TGCGCCAGCAGCCAAGAACGCGTTGGGGAGACGAGAACGTTCTTC; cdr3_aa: CASSQERVGETRTFF
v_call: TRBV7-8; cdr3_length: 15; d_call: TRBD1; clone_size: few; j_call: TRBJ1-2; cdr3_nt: TGTGCCAGCAGCTTAGCGACAGGGGCGTCCTATGGCTACACCTTC; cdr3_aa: CASSLATGASYGYTF
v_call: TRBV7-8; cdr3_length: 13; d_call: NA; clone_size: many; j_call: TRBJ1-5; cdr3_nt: TGTGCCAGCAGCCCAACTAGTATGCAGCCCCAGCATTTT; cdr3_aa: CASSPTSMQPQHF
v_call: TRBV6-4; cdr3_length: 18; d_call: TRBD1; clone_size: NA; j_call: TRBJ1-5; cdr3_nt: TGTGCCAGCAGTGACAAGGGACAGGGGAAAGTCGGGGATCAGCCCCAGCATTTT; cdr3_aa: CASSDKGQGKVGDQPQHF
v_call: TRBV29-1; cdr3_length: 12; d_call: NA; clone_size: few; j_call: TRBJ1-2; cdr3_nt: TGCAGCGTTGAAGGGCCTGGGGCTGGCTACACCTTC; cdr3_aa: CSVEGPGAGYTF
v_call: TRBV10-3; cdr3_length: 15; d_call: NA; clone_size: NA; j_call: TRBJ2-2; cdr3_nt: TGTGCCAGTTCTTACGTGGGCAGGAGCACCGGGGAGCTGTTTTTT; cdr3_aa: CASSYVGRSTGELFF
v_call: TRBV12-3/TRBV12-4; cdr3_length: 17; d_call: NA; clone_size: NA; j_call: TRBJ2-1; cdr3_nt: TGTGCCAGCAGCCCCCCCTCCCGGGGGCCTTCCTACAATGAGCAGTTCTTC; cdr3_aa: CASSPPSRGPSYNEQFF
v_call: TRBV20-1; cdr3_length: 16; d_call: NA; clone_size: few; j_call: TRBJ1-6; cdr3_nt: TGCAGTGCTAGGAAAAAGGGGGAGTCTCGCTTTTCACCCCTCCACTTT; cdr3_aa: CSARKKGESRFSPLHF
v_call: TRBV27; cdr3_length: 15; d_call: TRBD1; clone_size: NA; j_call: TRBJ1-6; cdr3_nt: TGTGCCAGCAGTTTATCGGACAGGGTGGGCTCACCCCTCCACTTT; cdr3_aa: CASSLSDRVGSPLHF
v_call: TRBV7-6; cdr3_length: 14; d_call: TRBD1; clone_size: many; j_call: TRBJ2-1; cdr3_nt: TGTGCCAGCAGGAGCTGGGACAGCCACAATGAGCAGTTCTTC; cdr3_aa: CASRSWDSHNEQFF
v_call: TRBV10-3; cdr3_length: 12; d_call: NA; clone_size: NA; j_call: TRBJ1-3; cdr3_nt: TGTGCCATCAGACCCGCTGGAAACACCATATATTTT; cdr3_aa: CAIRPAGNTIYF
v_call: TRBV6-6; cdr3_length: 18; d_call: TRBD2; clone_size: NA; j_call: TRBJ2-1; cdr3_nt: TGTGCCAGCAGTTTCGGGACTAGCGGGGGGGGGGGAAAAAATGAGCAGTTCTTC; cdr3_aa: CASSFGTSGGGGKNEQFF
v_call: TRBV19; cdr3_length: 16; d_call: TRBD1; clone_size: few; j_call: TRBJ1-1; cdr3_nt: TGTGCCAGTAGTCCACCCCCGGGGACAGCGAACACTGAAGCTTTCTTT; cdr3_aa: CASSPPPGTANTEAFF
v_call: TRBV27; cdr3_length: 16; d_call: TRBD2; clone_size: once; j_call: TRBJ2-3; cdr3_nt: TGTGCCAGCAGTGAAAGCGGGGGGCTAAGCACAGATACGCAGTATTTT; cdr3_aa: CASSESGGLSTDTQYF
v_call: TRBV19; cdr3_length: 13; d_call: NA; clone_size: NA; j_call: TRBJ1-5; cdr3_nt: TGTGCCAGTAGTGCAGGACCCTATCAGCCCCAGCATTTT; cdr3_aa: CASSAGPYQPQHF
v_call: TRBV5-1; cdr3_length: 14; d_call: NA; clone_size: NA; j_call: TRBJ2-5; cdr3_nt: TGCGCCAGCAGCTTGGCCTGGGGACGGGAGACCCAGTACTTC; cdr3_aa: CASSLAWGRETQYF
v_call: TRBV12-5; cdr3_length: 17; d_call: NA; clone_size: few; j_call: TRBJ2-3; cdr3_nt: TGTGCTAGTGGTTTGTCAACCGACTTGTTCTACACAGATACGCAGTATTTT; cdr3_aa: CASGLSTDLFYTDTQYF
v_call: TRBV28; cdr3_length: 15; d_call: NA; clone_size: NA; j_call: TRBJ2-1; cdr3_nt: TGTGCCAGCAGTCCCCTTATGGGGGAATACAATGAGCAGTTCTTC; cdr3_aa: CASSPLMGEYNEQFF
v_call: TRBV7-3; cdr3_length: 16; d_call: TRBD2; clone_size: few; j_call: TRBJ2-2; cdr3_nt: TGTGCCAGCAGCCCTGGACTAGCGACGAACACCGGGGAGCTGTTTTTT; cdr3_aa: CASSPGLATNTGELFF
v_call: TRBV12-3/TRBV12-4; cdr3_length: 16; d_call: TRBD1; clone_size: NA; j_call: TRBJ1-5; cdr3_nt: TGTGCCAACAGTTTATTGACAGGGACCCCCAATCAGCCCCAGCATTTT; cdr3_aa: CANSLLTGTPNQPQHF
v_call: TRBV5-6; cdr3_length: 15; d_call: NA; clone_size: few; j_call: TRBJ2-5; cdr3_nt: TGTGCCAGCAGCACCTTCCAGGGGAGTGAAGAGACCCAGTACTTC; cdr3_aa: CASSTFQGSEETQYF
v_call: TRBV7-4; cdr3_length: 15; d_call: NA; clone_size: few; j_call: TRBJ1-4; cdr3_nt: TGTGCCAGCAGCCCTCCGGGACAACCTAATGAAAAACTGTTTTTT; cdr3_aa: CASSPPGQPNEKLFF
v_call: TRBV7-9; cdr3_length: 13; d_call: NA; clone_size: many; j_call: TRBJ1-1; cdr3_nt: TGTGCCAGCAGCCCCCTAGGACATCCTGAAGCTTTCTTT; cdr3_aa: CASSPLGHPEAFF
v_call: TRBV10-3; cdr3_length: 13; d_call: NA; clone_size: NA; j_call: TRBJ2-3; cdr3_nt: TGTGCCATCAGTTCGACTGGGACAGATACGCAGTATTTT; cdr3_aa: CAISSTGTDTQYF
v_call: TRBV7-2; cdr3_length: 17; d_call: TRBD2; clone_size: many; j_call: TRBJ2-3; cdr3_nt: TGTGCCAGCAGCTTAGCAGCAGCGGGGGGGCCAACAGATACGCAGTATTTT; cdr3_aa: CASSLAAAGGPTDTQYF
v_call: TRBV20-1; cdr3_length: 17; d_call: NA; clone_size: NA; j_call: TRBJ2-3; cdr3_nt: TGCAGTGCGCTCCTTCTAGGTTTGGGGCATCTCACAGATACGCAGTATTTT; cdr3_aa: CSALLLGLGHLTDTQYF
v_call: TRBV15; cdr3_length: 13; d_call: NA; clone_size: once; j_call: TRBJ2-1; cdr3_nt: TGTGCCACCAGCGTCGACAGGATTAATGAGCAGTTCTTC; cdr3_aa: CATSVDRINEQFF
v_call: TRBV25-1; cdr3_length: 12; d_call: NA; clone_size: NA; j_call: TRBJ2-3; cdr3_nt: TGTGCCAGCAGTTTGTTTGCAGATACGCAGTATTTT; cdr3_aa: CASSLFADTQYF